This T cell receptor beta chain was recovered during a study of cytomegalovirus exposure and HLA in healthy donors. Germline loops: CDR1 LGHNA, CDR2 YNFKEQ. J gave up 8 bases and V 2 bases, and 13 bases lay outside the gene matches. CDR3 length: 17 amino acids. Both 60 Vbeta primers and 13 Jbeta primers went into the PCR. The assay was immunoSEQ multiplex PCR, and TCRdb's table has in-frame clones only and misses some. The table shows fewer than 130,000 clones, with less than 80% occurring only once. Comment on this clone: The antigen is undetermined.

Study observations and caveats: Clonal expansion was found to be greater in HLA-associated TCR beta chains than in equally common others in a later analysis. V- and J-gene trimming in TCR beta was tied to a missense DCLRE1C variant by an analysis performed later.

Material: PBMCs. This TCR derives from a man between 25 and 39 years old in good health and CMV-seropositive. The chain is built from TRBV4-2 and TRBJ2-1; 9 bases are a match to TRBD2. CDR3 residues: CASSQSSGGMAFDEQFF. For the CDR3, the DNA is TGTGCCAGCAGCCAATCCAGCGGGGGGATGGCTTTCGATGAGCAGTTCTTC.